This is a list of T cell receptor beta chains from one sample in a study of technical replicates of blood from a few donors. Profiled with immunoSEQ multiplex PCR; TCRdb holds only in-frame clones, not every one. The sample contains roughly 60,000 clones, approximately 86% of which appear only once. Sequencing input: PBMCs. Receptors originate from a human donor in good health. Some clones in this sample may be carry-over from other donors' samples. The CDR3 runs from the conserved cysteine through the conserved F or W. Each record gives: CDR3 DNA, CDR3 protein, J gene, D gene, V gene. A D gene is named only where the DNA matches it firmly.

CDR3nt: TGTGCCAGCAGCCGCGGGGGGGGAAGCGGGATTGCCAACGAGCAGTACTTC
CDR3aa: CASSRGGGSGIANEQYF
j_gene: TRBJ2-7
d_gene: TRBD2
v_gene: TRBV5-4

CDR3nt: TGTGCCAGTAGTACCCGGGAGCTGAACACTGAAGCTTTCTTT
CDR3aa: CASSTRELNTEAFF
j_gene: TRBJ1-1
d_gene: .
v_gene: TRBV19

CDR3nt: TGTGCCAGTAGTATTTTGATGACAGGGGACCAGCCCCAGCATTTT
CDR3aa: CASSILMTGDQPQHF
j_gene: TRBJ1-5
d_gene: TRBD1
v_gene: TRBV19

CDR3nt: TGTGCCAGCGGGGACAGCTCCTACGAGCAGTACTTC
CDR3aa: CASGDSSYEQYF
j_gene: TRBJ2-7
d_gene: TRBD1
v_gene: TRBV7-6

CDR3nt: TGTGCCAGCACAACAAAGCCGACTCCTGAAGCTTTCTTT
CDR3aa: CASTTKPTPEAFF
j_gene: TRBJ1-1
d_gene: .
v_gene: TRBV6-8

CDR3nt: TGTGCCAGCAGGGGGACAGGGCCTCCTCTTAGGACCCAGTACTTC
CDR3aa: CASRGTGPPLRTQYF
j_gene: TRBJ2-5
d_gene: TRBD1
v_gene: TRBV2

CDR3nt: TGTGCCAGCAGCCCAGGGGGGAGAAACACCATATATTTT
CDR3aa: CASSPGGRNTIYF
j_gene: TRBJ1-3
d_gene: TRBD1
v_gene: TRBV7-9

CDR3nt: TGTGCCAGCAGCCAACCCACCGGACAGGGTTTGGAGCAGTACTTC
CDR3aa: CASSQPTGQGLEQYF
j_gene: TRBJ2-7
d_gene: TRBD1
v_gene: TRBV7-2

CDR3nt: TGTGCCAGCAGTTCCCAGTTCTATAATTCACCCCTCCACTTT
CDR3aa: CASSSQFYNSPLHF
j_gene: TRBJ1-6
d_gene: .
v_gene: TRBV27

CDR3nt: TGTGCCAGCAGCTTATTCTTGACAGGGAGGAACACTGAAGCTTTCTTT
CDR3aa: CASSLFLTGRNTEAFF
j_gene: TRBJ1-1
d_gene: TRBD1
v_gene: TRBV7-9

CDR3nt: TGTGCCAGCAGCGTAGCCGGGACAGGGGTTGAAAAACTGTTTTTT
CDR3aa: CASSVAGTGVEKLFF
j_gene: TRBJ1-4
d_gene: TRBD1
v_gene: TRBV9

CDR3nt: TGCGCCAGCAGCCAAGGCCCCTCCAGGGAAACTAATGAAAAACTGTTTTTT
CDR3aa: CASSQGPSRETNEKLFF
j_gene: TRBJ1-4
d_gene: .
v_gene: TRBV4-1

CDR3nt: TGTGCCAGCAGTGATGGGACACTTGCAACTAATGAAAAACTGTTTTTT
CDR3aa: CASSDGTLATNEKLFF
j_gene: TRBJ1-4
d_gene: .
v_gene: TRBV2

CDR3nt: TGTGCCAGCTGCACGGGGGGGCGGGAGACCCAGTACTTC
CDR3aa: CASCTGGRETQYF
j_gene: TRBJ2-5
d_gene: TRBD2
v_gene: TRBV2

CDR3nt: TGTGCCAGCAGCTTTGGGGGGGGTGGGTACAATGAGCAGTTCTTC
CDR3aa: CASSFGGGGYNEQFF
j_gene: TRBJ2-1
d_gene: TRBD2
v_gene: TRBV13

CDR3nt: TGTGCCAGCAGACCCTCCTACGGCACAGATACGCAGTATTTT
CDR3aa: CASRPSYGTDTQYF
j_gene: TRBJ2-3
d_gene: .
v_gene: TRBV6-5

CDR3nt: TGTGCCAGCAGCTTCTATTCCGGTCCCACAGATACGCAGTATTTT
CDR3aa: CASSFYSGPTDTQYF
j_gene: TRBJ2-3
d_gene: .
v_gene: TRBV7-3